The 4 T cell receptor beta chains in this list originate from one sample, sequenced in a study of T cells after posttransplantation cyclophosphamide. Measured with immunoSEQ multiplex PCR; TCRdb has only the in-frame clones, and not every one. The sample holds approximately 28,000 clones, about nine tenths seen once. The naive gate required viable CD3+CD4+ or CD3+CD8+ cells with CCR7+CD45RA+CD45RO-CD95-CD27+CD28+ phenotype. The sample comprised naive CD4+ T cells sorted from PBMCs. Every receptor here comes from a woman aged 60-75 years in good health, CMV-negative, and a related stem cell transplant donor.

The chain has TRBV19 and TRBJ2-7; 9 bases are shared with TRBD1. The CDR3 is 15 residues long. The germline CDR1 and CDR2 sequences are LNHDA and SQIVND (reference sequence). The CDR3 DNA sequence: TGTGCAAGTGGGTCCGGGACAGGGAGCTCCTACGAGCAGTACTTC. This translates into CASGSGTGSSYEQYF. Using reference TRBV19 and TRBJ2-7 for the parts outside the CDR3, the full variable domain is DGGITQSPKYLFRKEGQNVTLSCEQNLNHDAMYWYRQDPGQGLRLIYYSQIVNDFQKGDIAEGYSVSREKKESFPLTVTSAQKNPTAFYLCASGSGTGSSYEQYFGPGTRLTVT.

The V gene is TRBV5-4, the J gene TRBJ1-2; no firm D call. CDR1 is SGHNT and CDR2 is YYREEE in the germline V gene (reference sequence). V was trimmed by 0 bases and J by 1 base, leaving 13 bases between them. The CDR3 length is 16 residues. In DNA form, the CDR3 reads TGTGCCAGCAGCTTGGGTTCGGCTACGGGTAACTATGGCTACACCTTC. Translated, it gives CASSLGSATGNYGYTF.

The chain joins TRBV7-3 to TRBJ2-5; D is possibly TRBD1 (6 bases). The DNA matches TRBJ2-7 better at its end, which makes the J call doubtful. Germline loops: CDR1 SGHTA, CDR2 FQGTGA. The CDR3 extends over 15 amino acids. CDR3 protein: CASSPSQGKPYEQYF. DNA for the CDR3: TGTGCCAGCAGCCCCTCCCAGGGGAAACCCTACGAGCAGTACTTC.

The gene calls are TRBV5-3 and TRBJ1-4, with D possibly TRBD1 on 5 matching bases. TRBV5-3 is an open reading frame whose function is uncertain. This CDR3 contains 16 residues. V gave up 0 bases and J gave up 0 bases, with 9 bases separating them. The CDR3: CARSLGRAPTNEKLFF. CDR3 nucleotides: TGTGCCAGAAGCTTGGGCAGGGCTCCAACTAATGAAAAACTGTTTTTT.